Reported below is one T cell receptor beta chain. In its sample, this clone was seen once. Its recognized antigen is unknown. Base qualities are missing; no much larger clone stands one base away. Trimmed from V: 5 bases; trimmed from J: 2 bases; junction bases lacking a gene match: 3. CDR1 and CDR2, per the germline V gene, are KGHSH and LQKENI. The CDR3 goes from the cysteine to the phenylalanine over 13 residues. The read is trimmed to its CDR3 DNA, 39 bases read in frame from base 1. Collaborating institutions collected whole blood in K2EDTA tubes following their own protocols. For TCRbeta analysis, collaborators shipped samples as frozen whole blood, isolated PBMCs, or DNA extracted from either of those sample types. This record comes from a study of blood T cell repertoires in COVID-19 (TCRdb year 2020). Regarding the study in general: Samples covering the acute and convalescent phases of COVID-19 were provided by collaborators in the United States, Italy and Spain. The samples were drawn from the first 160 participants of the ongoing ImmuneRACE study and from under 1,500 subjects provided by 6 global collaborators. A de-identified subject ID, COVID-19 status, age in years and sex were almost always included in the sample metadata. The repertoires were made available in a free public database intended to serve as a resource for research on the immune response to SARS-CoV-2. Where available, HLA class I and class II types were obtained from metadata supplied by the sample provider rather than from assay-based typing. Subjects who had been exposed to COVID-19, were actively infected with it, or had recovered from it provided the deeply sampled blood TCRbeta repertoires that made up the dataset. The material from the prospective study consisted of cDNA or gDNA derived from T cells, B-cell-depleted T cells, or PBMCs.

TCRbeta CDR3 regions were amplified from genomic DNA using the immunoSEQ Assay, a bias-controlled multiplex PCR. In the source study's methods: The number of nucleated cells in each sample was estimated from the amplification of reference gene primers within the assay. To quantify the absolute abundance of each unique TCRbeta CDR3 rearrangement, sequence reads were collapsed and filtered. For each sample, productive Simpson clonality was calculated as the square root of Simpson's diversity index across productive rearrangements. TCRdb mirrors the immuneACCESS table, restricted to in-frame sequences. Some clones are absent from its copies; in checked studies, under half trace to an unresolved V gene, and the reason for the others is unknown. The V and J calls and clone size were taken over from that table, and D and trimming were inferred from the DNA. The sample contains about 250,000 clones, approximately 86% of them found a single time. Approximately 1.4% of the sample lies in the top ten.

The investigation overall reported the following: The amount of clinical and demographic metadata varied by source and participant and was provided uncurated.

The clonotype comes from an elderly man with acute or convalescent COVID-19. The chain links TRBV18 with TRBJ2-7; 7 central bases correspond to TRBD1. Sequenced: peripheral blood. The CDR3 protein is CASSAQGTYEQYF. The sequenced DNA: TGTGCCAGCTCAGCACAGGGGACCTACGAGCAGTACTTC.